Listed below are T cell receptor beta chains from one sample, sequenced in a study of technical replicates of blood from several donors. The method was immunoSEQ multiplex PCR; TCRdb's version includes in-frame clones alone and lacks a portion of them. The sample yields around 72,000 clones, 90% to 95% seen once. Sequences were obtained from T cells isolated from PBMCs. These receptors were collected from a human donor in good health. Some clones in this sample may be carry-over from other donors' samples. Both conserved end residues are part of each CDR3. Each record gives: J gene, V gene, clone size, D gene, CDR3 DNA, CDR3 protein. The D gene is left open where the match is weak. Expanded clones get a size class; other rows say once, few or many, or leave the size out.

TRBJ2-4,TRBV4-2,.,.,TGTGCCAGCAGCCAAGGAGCGGCAGCTGCCGAACCGTCAACAGCCAAAAACATTCAGTACTTC,CASSQGAAAAEPSTAKNIQYF
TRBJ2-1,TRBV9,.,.,TGTGCCAGCAGCGTAGACAGGGGAGGCTCCAGTGAGCAGTTCTTC,CASSVDRGGSSEQFF
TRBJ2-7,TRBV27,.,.,TGTGCCAGCAGCCACTCCTACGAGCAGTACTTC,CASSHSYEQYF
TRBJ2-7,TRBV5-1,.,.,TGCGCCAGCAGATTTAACCCCTCCTACGAGCAGTACTTC,CASRFNPSYEQYF
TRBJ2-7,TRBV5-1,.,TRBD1,TGCGCCAGCAGGTTTCAGGGGGAAACCTACGAGCAGTACTTC,CASRFQGETYEQYF
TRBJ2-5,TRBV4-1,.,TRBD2,TGCGCCAGCAGCCCTACGGGACTAGCGGGAGAAAAGACCCAGTACTTC,CASSPTGLAGEKTQYF
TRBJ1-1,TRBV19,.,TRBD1,TGTGCCACCGTCCCGGGACAGGGAAGAACTGAAGCTTTCTTT,CATVPGQGRTEAFF
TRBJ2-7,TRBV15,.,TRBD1,TGTGCCACACAAGACAGGGGAGGAACCTACGAGCAGTACTTC,CATQDRGGTYEQYF
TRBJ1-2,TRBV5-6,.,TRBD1,TGTGCCAGCAGCTTACAGGGGGACTATGGCTACACCTTC,CASSLQGDYGYTF
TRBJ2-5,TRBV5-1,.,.,TGCGCCAGCAGCTTGGCCGGCAGGGATCAGACCCAGTACTTC,CASSLAGRDQTQYF
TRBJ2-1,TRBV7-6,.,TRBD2,TGTGCCAGCAGCCTGGGACTAGCGGGTGGCTCCTACAATGAGCAGTTCTTC,CASSLGLAGGSYNEQFF
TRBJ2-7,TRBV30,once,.,TGTGCCTGGAGCCGGCAGGGCGGCGAGCAGTACTTC,CAWSRQGGEQYF
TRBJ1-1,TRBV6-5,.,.,TGTGCCAGCAGTTATGACACCGTCGTGAACACTGAAGCTTTCTTT,CASSYDTVVNTEAFF
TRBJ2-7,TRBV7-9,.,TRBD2,TGTGCCAGCACCAGAAGCGGGAGGGTAACCTACGAGCAGTACTTC,CASTRSGRVTYEQYF
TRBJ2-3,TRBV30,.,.,TGTGCCTGGAGTGTACAGTATCTAGCAACAGATACGCAGTATTTT,CAWSVQYLATDTQYF
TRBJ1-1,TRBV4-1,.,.,TGCGCCAGCAGCCAAGACAGTGAAGCTTTCTTT,CASSQDSEAFF
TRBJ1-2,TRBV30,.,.,TGTGCCTGGAGTCACGGGGGAGGCTACACCTTC,CAWSHGGGYTF
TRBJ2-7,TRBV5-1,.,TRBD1,TGCGCCAGCAGTCCGGGACAGACCTACGAGCAGTACTTC,CASSPGQTYEQYF
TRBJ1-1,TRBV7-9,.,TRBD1,TGTGCCAGCAGCTTAAGCCGGGACAGGGCTGAAGCTTTCTTT,CASSLSRDRAEAFF
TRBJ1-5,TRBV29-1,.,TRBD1,TGCAGCGTTCTCTCGACAGGGCCCAATCAGCCCCAGCATTTT,CSVLSTGPNQPQHF
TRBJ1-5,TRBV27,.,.,TGTGCCCGGGGGGCTAGCATCACGTTCAATCAGCCCCAGCATTTT,CARGASITFNQPQHF
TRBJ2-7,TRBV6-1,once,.,TGTGCCAGCAGTGATAGGGGAGGCTCTGGATACGAGCAGTACTTC,CASSDRGGSGYEQYF
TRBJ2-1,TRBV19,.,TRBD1,TGTGCCAGTAGTGCCTTGGACAGGTGGCATGAGCAGTTCTTC,CASSALDRWHEQFF
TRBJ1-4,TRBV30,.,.,TGTGCCTGGAGTGAGGCTGCCCCGCGGGGCAAACTGTTTTTT,CAWSEAAPRGKLFF
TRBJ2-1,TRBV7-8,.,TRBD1,TGTGCCAGCAGCCCCCGGACAGGGGGCTACAATGAGCAGTTCTTC,CASSPRTGGYNEQFF
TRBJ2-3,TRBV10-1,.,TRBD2,TGCGCCAGTAGCGGGGGCCATAGCACAGATACGCAGTATTTT,CASSGGHSTDTQYF
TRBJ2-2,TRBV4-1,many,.,TGCGCCAGCAGCCTCGCACCCGGGGTCGGCACCGGGGAGCTGTTTTTT,CASSLAPGVGTGELFF
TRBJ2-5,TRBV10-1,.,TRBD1,TGCGCCAGCAGTGAGACAGGGGAGCAAGAGACCCAGTACTTC,CASSETGEQETQYF
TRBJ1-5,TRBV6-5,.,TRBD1,TGTGCCAGCAGTTCAAGGACAGGGGGGGGCGGTCAGCCCCAGCATTTT,CASSSRTGGGGQPQHF
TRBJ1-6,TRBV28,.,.,TGTGCCAGCAGTTTAGATGGTCAGGGGTATAATTCACCCCTCCACTTT,CASSLDGQGYNSPLHF
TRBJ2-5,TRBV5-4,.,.,TGTGCCAGCAGCTTAGGAGGGATTGAAGAGACCCAGTACTTC,CASSLGGIEETQYF
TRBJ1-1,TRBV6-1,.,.,TGTGCCAGCAGCCCACAGGAATCTGACACTGAAGCTTTCTTT,CASSPQESDTEAFF
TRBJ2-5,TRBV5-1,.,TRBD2,TGCGCCAGCAGCTTCGCGGGAGGTCAAGAGACCCAGTACTTC,CASSFAGGQETQYF
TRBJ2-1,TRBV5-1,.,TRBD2,TGCGCCAGCAGCTCCTATCTAGCGGGGGGGTCATTCTCCTACAATGAGCAGTTCTTC,CASSSYLAGGSFSYNEQFF
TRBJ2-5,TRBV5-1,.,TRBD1,TGCGCCAGCAGCCCTGACAGGGGGTACCAAGAGACCCAGTACTTC,CASSPDRGYQETQYF
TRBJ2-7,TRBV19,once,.,TGTGCCAGTAGTAAAACAGGGTCCTACGAGCAGTACTTC,CASSKTGSYEQYF
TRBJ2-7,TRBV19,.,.,TGTGCCAGTGGTCCAGGCCCCACCTACGAGCAGTACTTC,CASGPGPTYEQYF
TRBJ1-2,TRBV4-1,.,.,TGCGCCAGCAGCCAAGACTATTATGGCTACACCTTC,CASSQDYYGYTF
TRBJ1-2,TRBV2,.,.,TGTGCCAGCAGGGGGAGAGGCCCCTATGGCTACACCTTC,CASRGRGPYGYTF
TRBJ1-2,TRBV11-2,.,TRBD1,TGTGCCAGCAGAAAAGGACTCCGGGACAGCCCTTATGGCTACACCTTC,CASRKGLRDSPYGYTF
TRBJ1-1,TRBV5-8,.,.,TGTGCCAGCAGCTTAAGGCAAACGGGATTTGCTGAAGCTTTCTTT,CASSLRQTGFAEAFF
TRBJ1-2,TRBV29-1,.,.,TGCAGCGTTGGAGGTACAGGTGACTATGGCTACACCTTC,CSVGGTGDYGYTF
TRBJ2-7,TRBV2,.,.,TGTGCCAGCAGTGGGACTTTTCAGATTGAGAAGCAGTACTTC,CASSGTFQIEKQYF
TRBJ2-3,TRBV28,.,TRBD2,TGTGCCAGCAGCCAACCTATAGCGGGAGGGGACACAGATACGCAGTATTTT,CASSQPIAGGDTDTQYF
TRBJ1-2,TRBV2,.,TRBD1,TGTGCCAGCAGTGAGGGGGCAGGGGGCGTTGGCTACACCTTC,CASSEGAGGVGYTF
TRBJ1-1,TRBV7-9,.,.,TGTGCCAGCAGCTTGCAGGGAAACACTGAAGCTTTCTTT,CASSLQGNTEAFF
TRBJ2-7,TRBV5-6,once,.,TGTGCCAGCAGCTCTCTCCCAGACTACGAGCAGTACTTC,CASSSLPDYEQYF
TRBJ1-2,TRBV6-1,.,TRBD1,TGTGCCAGCAGTGAAGCGGGACAGGGTGCCTATGGCTACACCTTC,CASSEAGQGAYGYTF
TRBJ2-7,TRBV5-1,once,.,TGCGCCAGCACCTTTGAAGGGGGAACCTACGAGCAGTACTTC,CASTFEGGTYEQYF
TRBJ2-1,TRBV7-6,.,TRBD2,TGTGCCAGCAGCGGTGAAGCGGGAGGCTACAATGAGCAGTTCTTC,CASSGEAGGYNEQFF
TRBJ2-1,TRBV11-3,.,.,TGTGCCAGCAGCCCACTCGGGACTTCATACAATGAGCAGTTCTTC,CASSPLGTSYNEQFF
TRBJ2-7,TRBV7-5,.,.,TGTGTCAGAAGCTTAGGTCCAGGGAGGGTGGGTTACGAGCAGTACTTC,CVRSLGPGRVGYEQYF
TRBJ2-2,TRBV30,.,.,TGTGCCTGGTGCCGACTCGAACGGGAGCTGTTTTTT,CAWCRLERELFF
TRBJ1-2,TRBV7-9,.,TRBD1,TGTGCCAGCAGCTTAGAGGGCTCCGGGACAGACTTCTATGGCTACACCTTC,CASSLEGSGTDFYGYTF